What follows are 4 T cell receptor beta chains derived from one specimen sequenced in a study of blood T cell repertoires in COVID-19 (dated by TCRdb to about 2020). Library construction relied on the immunoSEQ multiplex PCR assay. The table comes from immuneACCESS by way of TCRdb, which keeps in-frame sequences with V and J called. Part of the clones is missing from these tables; in studies checked, under half for an unresolved V gene and the rest for unknown reasons. The table for this sample lists over 150,000 clones; approximately 87% of them were counted only once. Under 15% of the sample is in the top ten clones. Sequencing was done on a sample of peripheral blood. These TCRs come from a woman aged 70-85 years with COVID-19, enrolled during active disease.

Worth noting for this clone: This specimen includes other DNA sequences encoding the same CDR3. The chain uses TRBV3-1 (or the pseudogene TRBV3-2) and TRBJ2-3; weak D call: TRBD1 (5 bases). Trimming took 1 base from V and 6 from J, leaving 8 bases between them. The CDR3 covers 13 residues. Germline CDR1 LGHDT, CDR2 YNNKEL (reference sequence). The CDR3: CASSQGGLDTQYF. CDR3 nucleotide sequence: TGTGCCAGCAGCCAAGGGGGCCTGGATACGCAGTATTTT.

In DNA, the CDR3 is TGTGCCAGCAGCCCCGGTCAGGGGACGGCGGTCGACTTCTCTGGAAACACCATATATTTT. It translates to CASSPGQGTAVDFSGNTIYF. This chain connects TRBV4-2 to TRBJ1-3, with TRBD1 as a possible D gene (6 bases). The CDR3 has 20 residues. Germline V lookup: CDR1 LGHNA, CDR2 YNFKEQ. V lost 4 bases and J 0 bases, leaving 25 bases between the germline ends.

The CDR3, as DNA: TGCGCCAGCAGCATAGGACTAGCGGGTTCTTACGAGCAGTACTTC. The encoded protein is CASSIGLAGSYEQYF. V gene TRBV5-1 combines with J gene TRBJ2-7; 11 bases align to TRBD2. Germline values: CDR1 SGHRS, CDR2 YFSETQ. This CDR3 is built from 15 residues. Trimming at V came to 4 bases and at J to 4 bases, leaving 7 bases not matched to a gene. The full variable domain, in which reference TRBV5-1 and TRBJ2-7 provide the parts outside the CDR3, is KAGVTQTPRYLIKTRGQQVTLSCSPISGHRSVSWYQQTPGQGLQFLFEYFSETQRNKGNFPGRFSGRQFSNSRSEMNVSTLELGDSALYLCASSIGLAGSYEQYFGPGTRLTVT.

The rearrangement uses TRBV5-1 and TRBJ2-4; maybe TRBD1 (6 bases). Germline CDR1 is SGHRS and CDR2 is YFSETQ. The CDR3 extends over 15 amino acids. The ends were cut back, 0 bases at V and 2 bases at J, with 9 bases in the middle. CDR3 in DNA: TGCGCCAGCAGCTTGGGTTGGGGGCCCAAAAACATTCAGTACTTC. Protein product: CASSLGWGPKNIQYF.